This T cell receptor (beta chain) was sequenced during a study of T cell responses to AZD1222 COVID-19 vaccine. Generated by immunoSEQ multiplex PCR, the TCRdb table keeps only in-frame clones and is missing some. The table has 150,000 to 180,000 clones, about 92% seen once; the top ten hold 18%. Study-wide results and caveats: Vaccine-associated CD4 TCRs ranged over spike, dominating at 160-218 and 743-854. Clonal diversity may have been underestimated in mostly white British donors. The number of AZD1222 recipients seropositive at baseline was only five or six. Repertoires were obtained only post-peak T cell response.

Concerning this clone: What it binds is not known.

Germline values: CDR1 SGHDN, CDR2 FVKESK. Trimming pared 3 bases from V and 3 bases from J, leaving 14 bases between. The CDR3 is 15 amino acids. The sample here was peripheral blood, taken on day 0 of AZD1222 vaccination. The receptor was derived from an adult in good health. V and J are TRBV14 and TRBJ1-2; D call uncertain. CDR3 sequence (DNA): TGTGCCAGCAGCCAGGGCCTAGTTGGTTACTATGGCTACACCTTC. It specifies CASSQGLVGYYGYTF.